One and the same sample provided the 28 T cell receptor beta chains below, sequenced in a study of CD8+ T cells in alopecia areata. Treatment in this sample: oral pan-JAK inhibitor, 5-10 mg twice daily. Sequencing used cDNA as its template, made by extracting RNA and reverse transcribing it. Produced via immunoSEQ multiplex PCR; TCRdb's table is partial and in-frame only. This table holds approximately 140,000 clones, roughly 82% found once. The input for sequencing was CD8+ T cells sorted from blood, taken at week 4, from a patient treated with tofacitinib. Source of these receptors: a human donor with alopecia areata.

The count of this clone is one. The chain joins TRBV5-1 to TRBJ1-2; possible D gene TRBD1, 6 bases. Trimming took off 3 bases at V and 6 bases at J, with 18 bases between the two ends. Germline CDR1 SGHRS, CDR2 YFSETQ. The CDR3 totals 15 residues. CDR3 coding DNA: TGCGCCAGCAGCTGGACAGATACCTCGGGAGATGGCTACACCTTC. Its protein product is CASSWTDTSGDGYTF.

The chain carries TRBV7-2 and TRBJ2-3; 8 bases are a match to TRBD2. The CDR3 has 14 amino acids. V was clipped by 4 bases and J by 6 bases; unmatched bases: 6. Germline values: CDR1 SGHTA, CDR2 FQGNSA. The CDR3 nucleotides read TGTGCCAGCAGCTCCCTACCGGGGGGGGATACGCAGTATTTT. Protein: CASSSLPGGDTQYF.

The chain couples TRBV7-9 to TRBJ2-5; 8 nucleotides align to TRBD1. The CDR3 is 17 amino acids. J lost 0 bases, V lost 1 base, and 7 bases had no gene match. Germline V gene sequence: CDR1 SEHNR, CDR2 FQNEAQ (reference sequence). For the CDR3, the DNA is TGTGCCAGCAGCTTAGATTTCCGGGACAGGTACCAAGAGACCCAGTACTTC. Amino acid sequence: CASSLDFRDRYQETQYF.

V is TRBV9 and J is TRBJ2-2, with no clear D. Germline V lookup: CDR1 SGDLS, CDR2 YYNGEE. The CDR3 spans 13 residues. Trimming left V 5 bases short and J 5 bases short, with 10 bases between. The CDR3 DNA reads TGTGCCAGCAGTCCTTATCTGACCGGGGAGCTGTTTTTT. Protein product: CASSPYLTGELFF.

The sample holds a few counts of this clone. DNA for the CDR3: TGTGCCAGCAGCCCGGGACAAAACTCCTACAATGAGCAGTTCTTC. It yields the protein CASSPGQNSYNEQFF. V and J are TRBV14 and TRBJ2-1, with D maybe TRBD1 (6 bases). Germline V gene lookup returns CDR1 SGHDN and CDR2 FVKESK. This CDR3 region has 15 residues. Trimming cost V 4 bases and J 0 bases, with 10 bases left between them.

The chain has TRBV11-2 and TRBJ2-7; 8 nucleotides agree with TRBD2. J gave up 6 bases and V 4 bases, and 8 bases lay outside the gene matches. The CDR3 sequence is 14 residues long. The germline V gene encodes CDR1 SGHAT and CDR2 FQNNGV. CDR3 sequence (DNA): TGTGCCAGCAGCTCGGGACTAGGGTCGGCCGAGCAGTACTTC. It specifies CASSSGLGSAEQYF. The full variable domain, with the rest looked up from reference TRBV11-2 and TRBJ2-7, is EAGVAQSPRYKIIEKRQSVAFWCNPISGHATLYWYQQILGQGPKLLIQFQNNGVVDDSQLPKDRFSAERLKGVDSTLKIQPAKLEDSAVYLCASSSGLGSAEQYFGPGTRLTVT.

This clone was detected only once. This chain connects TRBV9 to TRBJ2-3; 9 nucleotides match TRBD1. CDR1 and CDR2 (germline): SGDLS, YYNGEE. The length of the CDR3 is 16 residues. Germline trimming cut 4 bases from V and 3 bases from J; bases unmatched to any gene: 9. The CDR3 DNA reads TGTGCCAGCAGCCCCGGGACAGGGCGATTGACAGATACGCAGTATTTT. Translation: CASSPGTGRLTDTQYF.

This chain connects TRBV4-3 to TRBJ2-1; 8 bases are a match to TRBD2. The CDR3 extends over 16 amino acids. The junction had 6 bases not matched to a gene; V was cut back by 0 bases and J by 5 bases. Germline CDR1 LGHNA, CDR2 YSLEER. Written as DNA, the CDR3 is TGCGCCAGCAGCCAAGATAGGGCGGGGGGCGACAATGAGCAGTTCTTC. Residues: CASSQDRAGGDNEQFF.

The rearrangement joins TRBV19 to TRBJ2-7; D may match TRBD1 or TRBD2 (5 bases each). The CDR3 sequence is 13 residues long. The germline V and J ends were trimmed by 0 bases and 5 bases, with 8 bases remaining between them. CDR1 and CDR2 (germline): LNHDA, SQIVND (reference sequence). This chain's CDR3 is CASSIDRGDEQYF. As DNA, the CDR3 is TGTGCCAGTAGTATAGATCGAGGGGACGAGCAGTACTTC. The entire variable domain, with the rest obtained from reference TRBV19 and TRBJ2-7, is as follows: DGGITQSPKYLFRKEGQNVTLSCEQNLNHDAMYWYRQDPGQGLRLIYYSQIVNDFQKGDIAEGYSVSREKKESFPLTVTSAQKNPTAFYLCASSIDRGDEQYFGPGTRLTVT.

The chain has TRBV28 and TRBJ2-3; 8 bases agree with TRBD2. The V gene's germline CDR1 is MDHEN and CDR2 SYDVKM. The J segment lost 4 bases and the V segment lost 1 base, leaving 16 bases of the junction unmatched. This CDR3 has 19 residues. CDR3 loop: CASSLSPARAGVYSDTQYF. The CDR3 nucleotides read TGTGCCAGCAGTTTATCCCCGGCGAGAGCGGGAGTTTATTCAGATACGCAGTATTTT.

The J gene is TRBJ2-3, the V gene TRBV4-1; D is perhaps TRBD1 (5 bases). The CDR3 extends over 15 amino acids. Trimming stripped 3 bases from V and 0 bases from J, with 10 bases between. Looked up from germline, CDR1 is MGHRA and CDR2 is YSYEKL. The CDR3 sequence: CASSHATDSTDTQYF. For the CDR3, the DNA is TGCGCCAGCAGCCACGCGACAGACAGCACAGATACGCAGTATTTT.

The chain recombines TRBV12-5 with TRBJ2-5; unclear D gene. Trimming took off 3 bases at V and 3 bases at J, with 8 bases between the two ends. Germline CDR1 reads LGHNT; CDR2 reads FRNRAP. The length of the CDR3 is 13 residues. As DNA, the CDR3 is TGTGCTAGTGGTTTCGGGCACGAAGAGACCCAGTACTTC. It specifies CASGFGHEETQYF.

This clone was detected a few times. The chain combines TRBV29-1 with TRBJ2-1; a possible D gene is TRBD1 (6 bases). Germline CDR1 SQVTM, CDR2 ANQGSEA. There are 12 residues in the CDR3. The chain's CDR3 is CSMWTAYNEQFF. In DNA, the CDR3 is TGCAGTATGTGGACAGCCTACAATGAGCAGTTCTTC.

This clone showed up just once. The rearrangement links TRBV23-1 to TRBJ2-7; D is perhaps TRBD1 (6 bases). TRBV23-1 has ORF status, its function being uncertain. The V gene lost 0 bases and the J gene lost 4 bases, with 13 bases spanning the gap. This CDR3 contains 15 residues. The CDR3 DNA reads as TGCGCCAGCAGTCAATCGATTCCCAGGGGTTACGAGCAGTACTTC. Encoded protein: CASSQSIPRGYEQYF.

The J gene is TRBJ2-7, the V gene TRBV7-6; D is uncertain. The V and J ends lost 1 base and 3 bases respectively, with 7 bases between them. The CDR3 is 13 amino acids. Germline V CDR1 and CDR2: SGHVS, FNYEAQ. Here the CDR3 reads CASSLGSYYEQYF. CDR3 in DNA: TGTGCCAGCAGCTTAGGGTCGTACTACGAGCAGTACTTC.

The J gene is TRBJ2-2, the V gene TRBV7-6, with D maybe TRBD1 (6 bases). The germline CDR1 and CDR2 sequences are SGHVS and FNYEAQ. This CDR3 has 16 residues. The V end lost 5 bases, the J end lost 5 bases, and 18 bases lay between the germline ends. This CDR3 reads CASSQDSSWGTGELFF. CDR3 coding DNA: TGTGCCAGCAGCCAGGACAGTTCTTGGGGGACCGGGGAGCTGTTTTTT.

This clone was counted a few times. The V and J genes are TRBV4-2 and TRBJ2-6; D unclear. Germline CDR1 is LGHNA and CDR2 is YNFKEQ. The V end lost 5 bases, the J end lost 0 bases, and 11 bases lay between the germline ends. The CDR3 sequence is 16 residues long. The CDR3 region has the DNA TGTGCCAGCAGCGCTGATGGAGACTCTGGGGCCAACGTCCTGACTTTC. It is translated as CASSADGDSGANVLTF.

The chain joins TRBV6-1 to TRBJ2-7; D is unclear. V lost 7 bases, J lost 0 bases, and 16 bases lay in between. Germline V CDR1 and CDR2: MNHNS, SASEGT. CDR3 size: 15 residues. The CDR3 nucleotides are TGTGCCAGCACTAAAAGGCAGGCGAACTCCTACGAGCAGTACTTC. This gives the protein CASTKRQANSYEQYF.

The CDR3 spells CSVGNSFYEQYF. The CDR3, as DNA: TGCAGCGTTGGAAACAGCTTCTACGAGCAGTACTTC. The chain combines TRBV29-1 with TRBJ2-5; D unresolved. The J call may be faulty, since TRBJ2-7 better matches the DNA end. The CDR3 has 12 amino acids. The germline gives CDR1 SQVTM, CDR2 ANQGSEA.

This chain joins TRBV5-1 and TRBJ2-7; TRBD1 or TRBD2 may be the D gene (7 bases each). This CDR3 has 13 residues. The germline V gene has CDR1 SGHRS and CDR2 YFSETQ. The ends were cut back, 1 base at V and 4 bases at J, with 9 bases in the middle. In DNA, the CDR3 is TGCGCCAGCAGCTTGCAGGGGGGGTACGAGCAGTACTTC. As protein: CASSLQGGYEQYF.

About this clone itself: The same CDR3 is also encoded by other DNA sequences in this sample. The CDR3 region has the DNA TGCAGCTTCCTGGGAGGGAACAGTCTCGGGGCCAACGTCCTGACTTTC. Its protein is CSFLGGNSLGANVLTF. This chain connects TRBV29-1 to TRBJ2-6, with 7 bases that match TRBD2. The CDR3 is 16 residues long. Germline assignment: CDR1 SQVTM and CDR2 ANQGSEA. The V segment lost 8 bases and the J segment 4 bases; nucleotides outside the gene matches: 14.

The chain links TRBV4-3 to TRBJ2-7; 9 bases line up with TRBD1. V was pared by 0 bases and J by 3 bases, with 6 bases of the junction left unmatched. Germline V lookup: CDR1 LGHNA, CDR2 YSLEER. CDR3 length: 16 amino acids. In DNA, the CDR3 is TGCGCCAGCAGCCAAGAAGGGGGACAGGGCATCTACGAGCAGTACTTC. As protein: CASSQEGGQGIYEQYF.

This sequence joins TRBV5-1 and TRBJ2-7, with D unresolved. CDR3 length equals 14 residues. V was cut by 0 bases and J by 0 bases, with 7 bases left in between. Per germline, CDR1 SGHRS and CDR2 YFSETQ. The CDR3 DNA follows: TGCGCCAGCAGCTTGGGGCAGGTCTCCTACGAGCAGTACTTC. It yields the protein CASSLGQVSYEQYF.

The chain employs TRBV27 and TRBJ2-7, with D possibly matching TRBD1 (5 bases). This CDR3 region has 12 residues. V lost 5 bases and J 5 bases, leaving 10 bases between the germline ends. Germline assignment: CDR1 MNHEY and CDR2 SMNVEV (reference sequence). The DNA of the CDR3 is TGTGCCAGCAGTCTAGTAGGGGACGAGCAGTACTTC. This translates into CASSLVGDEQYF.

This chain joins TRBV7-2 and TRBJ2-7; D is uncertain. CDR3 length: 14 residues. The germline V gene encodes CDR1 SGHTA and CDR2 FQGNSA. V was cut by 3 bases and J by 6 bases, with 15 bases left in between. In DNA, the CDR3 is TGTGCCAGCAGCTTGATCGGGCGAGCCCCCGAGCAGTACTTC. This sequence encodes CASSLIGRAPEQYF.

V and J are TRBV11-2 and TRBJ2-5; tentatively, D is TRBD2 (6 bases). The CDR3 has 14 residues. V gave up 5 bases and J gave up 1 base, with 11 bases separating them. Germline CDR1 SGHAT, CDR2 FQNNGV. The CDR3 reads CASSGLGGQETQYF. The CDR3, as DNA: TGTGCCAGCAGCGGGCTGGGGGGCCAAGAGACCCAGTACTTC.

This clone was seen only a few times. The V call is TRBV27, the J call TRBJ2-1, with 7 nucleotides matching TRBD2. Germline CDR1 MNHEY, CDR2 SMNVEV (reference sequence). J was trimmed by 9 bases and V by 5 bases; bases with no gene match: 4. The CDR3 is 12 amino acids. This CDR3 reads CASSATGGEQFF. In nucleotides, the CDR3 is TGTGCCAGCAGTGCCACGGGGGGTGAGCAGTTCTTC.

Here the CDR3 reads CASSPAGGNYGYTF. CDR3 coding DNA: TGTGCCAGCAGCCCGGCCGGGGGGAACTATGGCTACACCTTC. V usage is TRBV5-5 and J usage is TRBJ1-2; a possible D gene is TRBD1 (5 bases). In germline, CDR1 is SGHKS, CDR2 YYEKEE (reference sequence). The ends were cut back, 4 bases at V and 2 bases at J, with 12 bases in the middle. The CDR3 has 14 residues.